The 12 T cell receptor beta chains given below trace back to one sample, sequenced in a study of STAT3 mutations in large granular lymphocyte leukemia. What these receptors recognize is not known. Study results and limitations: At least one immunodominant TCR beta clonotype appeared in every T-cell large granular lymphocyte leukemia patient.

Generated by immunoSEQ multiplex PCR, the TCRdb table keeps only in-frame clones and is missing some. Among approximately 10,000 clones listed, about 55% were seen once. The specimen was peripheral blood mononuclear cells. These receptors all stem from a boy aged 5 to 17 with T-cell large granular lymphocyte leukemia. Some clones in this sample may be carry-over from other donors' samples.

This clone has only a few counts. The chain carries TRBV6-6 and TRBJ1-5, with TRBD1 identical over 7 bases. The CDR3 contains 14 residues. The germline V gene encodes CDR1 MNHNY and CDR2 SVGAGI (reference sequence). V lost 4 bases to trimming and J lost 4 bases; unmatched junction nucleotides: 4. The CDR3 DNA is TGTGCCAGCAGTTCCGGGACAGTAAATCAGCCCCAGCATTTT. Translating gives CASSSGTVNQPQHF.

This chain's CDR3 is CASSQDSIPSYGEQYF. The CDR3, as DNA: TGCGCCAGCAGCCAAGATTCAATTCCCTCTTACGGCGAGCAGTACTTC. The rearrangement links TRBV4-1 to TRBJ2-7; D is unclear. Looked up from germline, CDR1 is MGHRA and CDR2 is YSYEKL. The V end was cut by 0 bases, the J end by 6 bases, with 18 bases between. This CDR3 spans 16 amino acids.

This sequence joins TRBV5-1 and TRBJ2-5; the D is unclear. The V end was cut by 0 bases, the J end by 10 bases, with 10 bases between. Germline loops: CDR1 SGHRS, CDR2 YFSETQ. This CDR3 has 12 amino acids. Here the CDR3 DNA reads TGCGCCAGCAGCTTGGGCGTTTTGGGCCAGTACTTC. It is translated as CASSLGVLGQYF.

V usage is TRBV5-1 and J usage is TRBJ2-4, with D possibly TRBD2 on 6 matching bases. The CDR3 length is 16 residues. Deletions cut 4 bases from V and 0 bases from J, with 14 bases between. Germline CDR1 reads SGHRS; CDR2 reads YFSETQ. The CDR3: CASSEGQGLAKNIQYF. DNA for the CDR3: TGCGCCAGCAGCGAGGGCCAGGGACTAGCCAAAAACATTCAGTACTTC.

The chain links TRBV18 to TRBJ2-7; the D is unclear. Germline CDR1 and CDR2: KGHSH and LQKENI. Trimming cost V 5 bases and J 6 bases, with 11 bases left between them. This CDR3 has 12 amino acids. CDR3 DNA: TGTGCCAGCTCAGTATACAAGAGCGAGCAGTACTTC. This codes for CASSVYKSEQYF.

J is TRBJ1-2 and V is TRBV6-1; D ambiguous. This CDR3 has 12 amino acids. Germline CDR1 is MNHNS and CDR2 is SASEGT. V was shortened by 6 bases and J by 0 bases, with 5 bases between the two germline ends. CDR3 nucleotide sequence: TGTGCCAGCAGGCAGGCTAACTATGGCTACACCTTC. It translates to CASRQANYGYTF.

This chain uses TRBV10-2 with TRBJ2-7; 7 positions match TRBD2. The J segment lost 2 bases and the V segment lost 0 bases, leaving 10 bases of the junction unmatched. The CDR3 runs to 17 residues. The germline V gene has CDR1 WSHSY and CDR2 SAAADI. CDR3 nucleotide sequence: TGCGCCAGCAGTGAGTCGGGCCGTCTAGCGGATCCCTACGAGCAGTACTTC. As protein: CASSESGRLADPYEQYF.

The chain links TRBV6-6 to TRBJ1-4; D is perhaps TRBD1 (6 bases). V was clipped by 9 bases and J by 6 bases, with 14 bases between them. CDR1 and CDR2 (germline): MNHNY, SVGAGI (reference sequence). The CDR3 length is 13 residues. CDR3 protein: CASTGQGYEKLFF. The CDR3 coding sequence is TGTGCCAGTACGGGGCAGGGGTATGAAAAACTGTTTTTT.

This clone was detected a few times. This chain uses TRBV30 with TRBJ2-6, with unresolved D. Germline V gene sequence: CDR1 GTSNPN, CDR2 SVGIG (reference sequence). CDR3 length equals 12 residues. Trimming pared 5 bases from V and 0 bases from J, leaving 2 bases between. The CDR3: CAWGSGANVLTF. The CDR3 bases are TGTGCCTGGGGCTCTGGGGCCAACGTCCTGACTTTC.

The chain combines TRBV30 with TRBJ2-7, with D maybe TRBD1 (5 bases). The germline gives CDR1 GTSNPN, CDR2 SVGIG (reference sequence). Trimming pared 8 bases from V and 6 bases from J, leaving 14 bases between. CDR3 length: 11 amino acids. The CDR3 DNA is TGTGCCGGTCAGGGATCCGGCGAGCAGTACTTC. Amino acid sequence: CAGQGSGEQYF.

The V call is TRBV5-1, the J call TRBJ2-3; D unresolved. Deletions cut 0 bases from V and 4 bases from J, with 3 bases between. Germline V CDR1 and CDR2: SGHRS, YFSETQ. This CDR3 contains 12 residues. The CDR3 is CASSLGADTQYF. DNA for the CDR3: TGCGCCAGCAGCTTGGGTGCAGATACGCAGTATTTT. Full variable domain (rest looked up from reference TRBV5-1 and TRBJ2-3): KAGVTQTPRYLIKTRGQQVTLSCSPISGHRSVSWYQQTPGQGLQFLFEYFSETQRNKGNFPGRFSGRQFSNSRSEMNVSTLELGDSALYLCASSLGADTQYFGPGTRLTVL.

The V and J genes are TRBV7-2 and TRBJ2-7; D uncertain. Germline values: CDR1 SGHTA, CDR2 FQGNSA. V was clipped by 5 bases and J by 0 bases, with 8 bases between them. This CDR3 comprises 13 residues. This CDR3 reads CASSGGGSYEQYF. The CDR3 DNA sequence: TGTGCCAGCAGCGGTGGCGGCTCCTACGAGCAGTACTTC.